These 17 T cell receptor beta chains were all obtained from the same sample, sequenced in a study of T-cell memory formation after mild COVID-19. TCRdb reprocessed the 5' RACE reads via MiXCR and lists one record per CDR3 protein. This sample carries 350,000 to 400,000 distinct CDR3 sequences, about an eighth of them seen once, and the ten largest clones take approximately 20%. Input material: PBMCs or a T cell subset sorted from them (not recorded which). The receptors were sampled from a man aged 18-30 years who had mild COVID-19 (a few samples of this study predate the infection). Cell type and time point are not known.

There are a few counts of this clonotype. At one end the junction does not follow the germline gene, possibly because of a read error. V usage is TRBV15 and J usage is TRBJ1-1; D call uncertain. CDR1 and CDR2 (germline): LNHNV, YYDKDF (reference sequence). The CDR3 extends over 13 amino acids. The CDR3 here is CATSRVGNPEAFF. CDR3 DNA: TGTGCCACCAGCAGGGTGGGGAACCCTGAAGCTTTCTTT.

The table lists this clonotype with a few counts. CDR3 nucleotides: TGTGCCAGCAGTAACGGACGGATGGGGGGCTACACCTTC. Translated, it gives CASSNGRMGGYTF. V is TRBV27 and J is TRBJ1-2; D call uncertain. In germline, CDR1 is MNHEY, CDR2 SMNVEV (reference sequence). CDR3 length equals 13 residues. V was trimmed by 5 bases and J by 8 bases, leaving 15 bases between them.

This clonotype has a handful of counts. The V call is TRBV10-3, the J call TRBJ2-5, with 9 bases lining up with TRBD1. With 4 bases clipped from V and 0 bases from J, the junction kept 21 bases outside the gene matches. The CDR3 contains 21 residues. Germline assignment: CDR1 ENHRY and CDR2 SYGVKD. The CDR3 loop reads CAISAVVSRDREDRDQETQYF. DNA for the CDR3: TGTGCCATCAGTGCTGTCGTGTCGAGGGACAGGGAGGATAGAGACCAAGAGACCCAGTACTTC.

Only a few counts were recorded for this clonotype. This chain uses TRBV24-1 with TRBJ2-5, with TRBD2 matching over 7 bases. CDR1 and CDR2 from the germline V gene are KGHDR and SFDVKD. CDR3 length equals 18 residues. V lost 2 bases and J lost 5; bases outside the gene matches: 16. The CDR3 is CATSDSGKGLAAGETQYF. CDR3 nucleotides: TGTGCCACCAGTGATTCGGGAAAAGGACTGGCAGCGGGGGAGACCCAGTACTTC.

This clonotype was seen ten or more times. This chain uses TRBV6-5 with TRBJ2-4; perhaps TRBD2 as D (6 bases). The V gene lost 6 bases and the J gene lost 1 base, with 16 bases spanning the gap. The CDR3 is 16 residues long. Germline V gives CDR1 MNHEY, CDR2 SVGAGI. In DNA, the CDR3 is TGTGCCAGCAGCCCTTCGGGTGGGGGGGCCAAAAACATTCAGTACTTC. This encodes CASSPSGGGAKNIQYF.

This clonotype has a count of ten or more. The chain carries TRBV7-2 and TRBJ2-7; D unclear. Germline V CDR1 and CDR2: SGHTA, FQGNSA. The CDR3 loop spans 16 amino acids. V lost 7 bases and J 5 bases, leaving 24 bases between the germline ends. The CDR3 region has the DNA TGTGCCAGCATCCCCTTAGGCGTTGTAGGGTTCGACGAGCAGTACGTC. It translates to CASIPLGVVGFDEQYV.

The chain uses TRBV5-1 and TRBJ2-2, with 8 bases fitting TRBD2. CDR1 SGHRS and CDR2 YFSETQ come from the germline V gene. V was pared by 4 bases and J by 7 bases, with 9 bases of the junction left unmatched. This CDR3 has 15 amino acids. The chain's CDR3 is CASSPSGGRVGELFF. For the CDR3, the DNA is TGCGCCAGCAGCCCCAGCGGGGGCCGGGTCGGGGAGCTGTTTTTT.

This clonotype turned up a few times. The gene calls are TRBV20-1 and TRBJ1-5; possibly TRBD1 for D (6 bases). Trimming removed 3 bases at V and 5 bases at J, with 11 bases between. The germline V gene has CDR1 DFQATT and CDR2 SNEGSKA (reference sequence). There are 13 residues in the CDR3. CDR3: CSARRGLDQPQHF. CDR3 in DNA: TGCAGTGCTAGGCGGGGGCTCGATCAGCCCCAGCATTTT.

This clonotype was detected ten times or more. The chain joins TRBV28 to TRBJ1-4, with unresolved D. Germline V CDR1 and CDR2: MDHEN, SYDVKM. This CDR3 has 17 amino acids. Between the trimmed V and J ends, which lost 3 bases and 0 bases, there was a span of 14 bases. In DNA, the CDR3 is TGTGCCAGCAGTTTTGGTAGGGCAGGCCCAACTAATGAAAAACTGTTTTTT. Its translation is CASSFGRAGPTNEKLFF.

This clonotype came up a few times. The CDR3 bases are TGCGCCAGCAGCTTGGGGCAGGCCAGAAGGGATACGCAGTATTTT. It specifies CASSLGQARRDTQYF. The gene calls are TRBV5-1 and TRBJ2-3; D is unresolved. The CDR3 is 15 residues long. The germline CDR1 and CDR2 sequences are SGHRS and YFSETQ. V lost 0 bases, J lost 6 bases, and 14 bases lay in between. The full variable domain, its missing parts supplied by reference TRBV5-1 and TRBJ2-3, is KAGVTQTPRYLIKTRGQQVTLSCSPISGHRSVSWYQQTPGQGLQFLFEYFSETQRNKGNFPGRFSGRQFSNSRSEMNVSTLELGDSALYLCASSLGQARRDTQYFGPGTRLTVL.

This clonotype turned up a few times. V is TRBV20-1 and J is TRBJ2-1; no reliable D call. The CDR3 runs 17 residues. CDR1 is DFQATT, CDR2 SNEGSKA, per germline (reference sequence). Trimming removed 5 bases from V and 0 bases from J, with 20 bases in between. CDR3 residues: CSAPVGNARSSYNEQFF. The CDR3 DNA follows: TGCAGTGCTCCCGTAGGTAACGCTCGGAGCTCCTACAATGAGCAGTTCTTC.

This clonotype turned up a few times. The chain joins TRBV6-5 to TRBJ2-3; D is undetermined. Trimming pared 6 bases from V and 2 bases from J, leaving 6 bases between. The germline gives CDR1 MNHEY, CDR2 SVGAGI. The CDR3 spans 12 residues. Here the CDR3 reads CASRAPTDTQYF. DNA of the CDR3: TGTGCCAGCAGGGCCCCCACAGATACGCAGTATTTT.

This clonotype has more than one count but fewer than ten. This chain uses TRBV3-1 with TRBJ2-4, with TRBD2 identical over 11 bases. CDR3 size: 18 residues. Germline V gene lookup returns CDR1 LGHDT and CDR2 YNNKEL (reference sequence). V lost 3 bases and J lost 1; bases outside the gene matches: 8. CDR3 protein: CASSHLAGGGGAKNIQYF. The CDR3 DNA is TGTGCCAGCAGCCACCTAGCGGGGGGCGGGGGTGCCAAAAACATTCAGTACTTC.

This clonotype was detected a few times. The J gene is TRBJ2-1, the V gene TRBV5-1; D gene uncertain. Per germline, CDR1 SGHRS and CDR2 YFSETQ. V was pared by 0 bases and J by 2 bases, with 9 bases between. The CDR3 totals 15 residues. CDR3 in amino acids: CASSLGHLTYNEQFF. CDR3 coding DNA: TGCGCCAGCAGCTTGGGGCACCTCACCTACAATGAGCAGTTCTTC.

The chain joins TRBV6-2 or TRBV6-3 to TRBJ1-2, with 10 bases fitting TRBD1. Germline V gene data show CDR1 as MNHEY and CDR2 as SVGEGT. V dropped 2 bases and J dropped 6; count of bases not matched to a gene: 9. This CDR3 region has 16 residues. CDR3 DNA sequence: TGTGCCAGCAGTTACCGCCCGGGACAGGGGTATGATGGCTACACCTTC. Its protein product is CASSYRPGQGYDGYTF.

The chain joins TRBV4-3 to TRBJ2-3; 9 nucleotides agree with TRBD1. V shed 1 base and J 8 bases; nucleotides not matched to a gene: 7. In germline, CDR1 is LGHNA, CDR2 YSLEER. The CDR3 is 15 residues long. CDR3 in DNA: TGCGCCAGCAGCCAAGTTGGGACAGGGAAGAGTACGCAGTATTTT. It translates to CASSQVGTGKSTQYF.

This clonotype was seen repeatedly, ten times or more. V and J are TRBV4-3 and TRBJ2-1; D is ambiguous. The CDR3 totals 14 residues. The V gene lost 1 base and the J gene lost 6 bases, with 10 bases spanning the gap. Germline V CDR1 and CDR2: LGHNA, YSLEER. This CDR3 is CASSQVAQINEQFF. The CDR3, as DNA: TGCGCCAGCAGCCAAGTTGCACAGATCAATGAGCAGTTCTTC.